This T cell receptor beta chain was sequenced in a study of CD8+ T cells in alopecia areata (dated by TCRdb to the late 2010s). Study-level background: The treated patients took part in an open-label pilot trial in which moderate-to-severe alopecia areata was treated with oral tofacitinib at 5 to 10 mg twice daily. Biopsies were taken from tofacitinib-treated patients at baseline and at 4 and 24 weeks of treatment, and a later scalp biopsy was taken in several of the tofacitinib-treated patients. For the treated patients, the SALT score, which quantifies what percentage of scalp surface area is affected, served as the measure of disease severity. To study T cell clonal expansion in alopecia areata, the researchers applied high-throughput TCRbeta sequencing to both the C3H/HeJ mouse model and human patients. Amplification of TCRbeta CDR3 regions was done by immunoSEQ multiplex PCR using 35 Vbeta forward primers and 13 Jbeta reverse primers. Patients received tofacitinib for 6 to 18 months and were then followed off drug for 6 months to check for delayed response and recurrence. RNA was obtained with the PAXgene miRNA kit for fixed scalp, the miRNeasy kit for PBMCs, and the RNeasy kit for mouse skin. Scalp clonality was compared across normal scalp (n=4), patchy alopecia areata scalp (n=8), and alopecia totalis/universalis scalp (n=8). On the human side, TCRbeta sequencing was run on scalp tissue and on sorted CD4+ and CD8+ peripheral blood T cells from healthy controls and from alopecia areata patients with either patchy or totalis/universalis disease.

The protocol used for the library was the immunoSEQ multiplex PCR assay. RNA was extracted from all samples and reverse transcribed into cDNA as template for TCR sequencing. SuperScript III was used to make first-strand cDNA, primed with a 2:1 mix of oligo-dT and random hexamers. A synthetic immune receptor repertoire was used to measure amplification bias, and any remaining bias was corrected computationally. As for the authors' bioinformatics: Raw reads were preprocessed to remove errors, and CDR3 was defined by IMGT conventions from the conserved cysteine to phenylalanine. Clonality was computed as 1 minus the Shannon entropy, with the entropy normalized by log2 of the number of productive unique TCRs. Whether scalp clones were CD4 or CD8 was inferred by matching scalp TCRbeta sequences against CD4 and CD8 repertoires sorted from blood. Entries here come from immuneACCESS through TCRdb and include only in-frame sequences with V and J called. Some clones fail to appear in such tables; in the studies checked, an unresolved V gene covers under half of the shortfall, and the cause of the remainder is unknown. That table is the source of V, J and clone size, and D and trimming were worked out from the DNA. The sample includes 210,000 or so clones, with approximately 67% observed a single time. 0.95% to 1.5% of the sample is held by the ten biggest clonotypes.

On this clone itself: No cognate antigen has been identified for it. The sample holds no much larger clone one base away, and base qualities are not on file.

Study-wide conclusions, independent of this receptor: During tofacitinib treatment, many expanded lesional clones remained in scalp and blood, and this persistence may partly explain relapse after treatment is stopped. Compared with normal scalp, lesional scalp had higher clonality and more expanded CD8+ clones, particularly in alopecia totalis/universalis, a pattern that suggests antigenic drive. With tofacitinib, both scalp clonality and the number of expanded CD8+ clones among the top 100 scalp clones went down significantly. Unlike mouse skin, where gammadelta T cells dominate, normal human skin contains resident alphabeta T cells that get sequenced too, which complicates analysis of the scalp TCR repertoire. Compared with mice, TCR sequences shared between patients were less clear, possibly partly because of HLA diversity across the patient population. Because the treated cohort was small and had only one nonresponder, larger studies are needed to examine links between baseline CD8+ expansion and response.

Explained via the paper, the treatment or condition label denotes: oral pan-JAK inhibitor, 5-10 mg twice daily. From alopecia areata patients, peripheral blood was collected along with lesional scalp punch biopsies. PBMCs were isolated by density centrifugation and stained for CD3, CD4 and CD8, and CD4+ and CD8+ T cells were sorted on a FACSAria. CDR1 and CDR2 are drawn from the germline V gene: SQVTM, ANQGSEA. The CDR3 contains 17 residues, cysteine and phenylalanine counted. The DNA shown is the 51-base CDR3, in frame from base 1. Ends trimmed: V by 0 bases, J by 0 bases; bases unmatched to a gene: 8.

Sequenced here: CD4+ T cells sorted from blood, sampled at approximately week 42, from a patient treated with tofacitinib. The sequence links TRBV29-1 to TRBJ2-3, and 8 junctional nucleotides match TRBD2. The clonotype originates from a human donor with alopecia areata. The CDR3 has the sequence CSVEEIGRGASTDTQYF. Here is the DNA: TGCAGCGTTGAAGAGATCGGGAGGGGGGCCAGCACAGATACGCAGTATTTT.